Given below is one T cell receptor (beta chain) in context. Its antigen is not identified. The data stem from a study of T cell responses to AZD1222 COVID-19 vaccine. Overall study findings and caveats: Repertoire collection took place solely once the T cell response had peaked. It should be noted that donors were predominantly white British and more often female, and clonal diversity was possibly underestimated. Close to half of all spike-specific TCRs reportedly target regions of the variants that are unmutated. Spike-specific TCR repertoires showed rising breadth and depth after two AZD1222 doses.

Germline CDR1 SGHDT, CDR2 YYEEEE. CDR3 length: 13 amino acids. V lost 0 bases, J lost 7 bases, and 10 bases lay in between. The data were produced by immunoSEQ multiplex PCR, yet TCRdb's version contains in-frame clones alone and is incomplete. The data contain some 180,000 clones, approximately 92% of them singletons. The clonotype originates from an adult who received the MenACWY meningococcal vaccine as a control. Sample: peripheral blood, taken 28 days after the second dose of the MenACWY control vaccine. The chain is built from TRBV5-6 and TRBJ1-2; D gene unclear. CDR3 in DNA: TGTGCCAGCAGCTTGGATGTCCGAGCTGGCTACACCTTC. Translating it yields CASSLDVRAGYTF.